The 16 T cell receptor beta chains below were found in one sample sequenced in a study of blood T cell repertoires in COVID-19. Assay: immunoSEQ multiplex PCR; the TCRdb copy retains only in-frame clones and omits some. The profile shows fewer than 250,000 clones, approximately 88% of them singletons. Sequenced sample: PBMCs or T cells enriched from blood (not recorded which). These receptors came from a woman aged 30 to 39 who had been exposed to COVID-19.

The CDR3 DNA reads TGCGCCAGCAGCCAAGGCCGGGGACTACCGATTCGCTCCTACGAGCAGTACTTC. Translated: CASSQGRGLPIRSYEQYF. This chain links TRBV4-1 with TRBJ2-7, with 7 bases aligning to TRBD2. This CDR3 comprises 18 residues. Germline assignment: CDR1 MGHRA and CDR2 YSYEKL. J lost 0 bases, V lost 1 base, and 12 bases had no gene match.

The chain is built from TRBV5-5 and TRBJ1-1, with 9 bases identical to TRBD1. In germline, CDR1 is SGHKS, CDR2 YYEKEE (reference sequence). Trimming at V came to 3 bases and at J to 3 bases, leaving 6 bases not matched to a gene. The CDR3 spans 15 residues. Here the CDR3 reads CASSSLTGGDTEAFF. CDR3 coding DNA: TGTGCCAGCAGCTCTCTGACAGGGGGGGACACTGAAGCTTTCTTT.

This chain uses TRBV24-1 with TRBJ2-2; D is possibly TRBD2 (6 bases). V was shortened by 5 bases and J by 5 bases, with 8 bases between the two germline ends. CDR1 and CDR2 (germline): KGHDR, SFDVKD. CDR3 length: 13 amino acids. In DNA, the CDR3 is TGTGCCACCAGTGCTGGGGGGACCGGGGAGCTGTTTTTT. Translated: CATSAGGTGELFF.

In regard to this clone: Other nucleotide sequences from this sample produce the same CDR3. The genes are TRBV29-1 and TRBJ1-2; D remains unclear. The CDR3 covers 11 residues. Germline V lookup: CDR1 SQVTM, CDR2 ANQGSEA. V gave up 4 bases and J gave up 5 bases, with 8 bases separating them. CDR3 DNA sequence: TGCAGCGTTGTAGGGAGTTATGGCTACACCTTC. This gives the protein CSVVGSYGYTF.

The V gene is TRBV2, the J gene TRBJ1-5; TRBD1 aligns across 8 bases. Germline lookup yields CDR1 SNHLY and CDR2 FYNNEI. The length of the CDR3 is 13 residues. The junction had 7 bases not matched to a gene; V was cut back by 8 bases and J by 7 bases. CDR3 bases: TGTGCCAGCCTCCCTGACAGGGGCCAGCCCCAGCATTTT. It codes for CASLPDRGQPQHF.

The V call is TRBV30, the J call TRBJ1-1, with TRBD1 matching over 7 bases. The CDR3 has 14 residues. Trimming cost V 4 bases and J 0 bases; bases outside gene matches: 5. CDR1 is GTSNPN and CDR2 is SVGIG in the germline V gene (reference sequence). The CDR3 here is CAWKAGGLNTEAFF. The CDR3 nucleotides are TGTGCCTGGAAGGCAGGGGGGTTGAACACTGAAGCTTTCTTT.

This rearrangement joins TRBV11-2 to TRBJ2-1; 10 bases line up with TRBD2. Per the germline V gene, CDR1 is SGHAT and CDR2 is FQNNGV. With 4 bases clipped from V and 5 bases from J, the junction kept 5 bases outside the gene matches. The CDR3 runs to 15 residues. CDR3 in amino acids: CASSSSGRGHNEQFF. The CDR3 region has the DNA TGTGCCAGCAGCTCGAGCGGGAGGGGCCACAATGAGCAGTTCTTC.

The chain uses TRBV12-5 and TRBJ1-1; 7 nucleotides agree with TRBD1. The ends lost 5 bases at V and 7 bases at J; junction bases unmatched: 7. This CDR3 spans 13 amino acids. CDR1 and CDR2 (germline): LGHNT, FRNRAP. This CDR3 reads CASGPGTVFEAFF. The DNA of the CDR3 is TGTGCTAGTGGTCCCGGGACAGTGTTTGAAGCTTTCTTT.

The V call is TRBV5-6, the J call TRBJ1-2; D is undetermined. V was cut by 0 bases and J by 6 bases, with 15 bases left in between. Germline V gives CDR1 SGHDT, CDR2 YYEEEE. The CDR3 sequence is 15 residues long. CDR3 bases: TGTGCCAGCAGCTTGGTGGGCAGTTCCATTGATGGCTACACCTTC. This sequence encodes CASSLVGSSIDGYTF. Variable domain in full (rest from reference TRBV5-6 and TRBJ1-2): DAGVTQSPTHLIKTRGQQVTLRCSPKSGHDTVSWYQQALGQGPQFIFQYYEEEERQRGNFPDRFSGHQFPNYSSELNVNALLLGDSALYLCASSLVGSSIDGYTFGSGTRLTVV.

This sequence joins TRBV6-5 and TRBJ1-1; TRBD1 matches 9 bases. The CDR3 is 14 residues long. Germline CDR1 reads MNHEY; CDR2 reads SVGAGI. The ends lost 6 bases at V and 0 bases at J; junction bases unmatched: 2. The CDR3 region has the DNA TGTGCCAGCAGGAGGACAGGGGTGAACACTGAAGCTTTCTTT. It specifies CASRRTGVNTEAFF.

J is TRBJ2-1 and V is TRBV24-1; 12 nucleotides line up with TRBD2. The trim removed 3 bases at V and 10 bases at J, leaving 9 bases unmatched. From germline, CDR1 is KGHDR and CDR2 SFDVKD. CDR3 length equals 16 residues. Here the CDR3 reads CATSDPTSGRRGEQFF. CDR3 nucleotide sequence: TGTGCCACCAGTGATCCTACTAGCGGGAGGCGGGGCGAGCAGTTCTTC.

This rearrangement joins TRBV19 to TRBJ1-1; perhaps TRBD1 as D (5 bases). V was trimmed by 3 bases and J by 1 base, leaving 12 bases between them. CDR1 is LNHDA, CDR2 SQIVND, per germline (reference sequence). CDR3 size: 15 residues. DNA for the CDR3: TGTGCCAGTAGTATTACAGGACACCGGAACACTGAAGCTTTCTTT. This encodes CASSITGHRNTEAFF.

V usage is TRBV3-1 (or the pseudogene TRBV3-2) and J usage is TRBJ1-3; D call uncertain. Germline values: CDR1 LGHDT, CDR2 YNNKEL (reference sequence). The CDR3 runs 17 residues. V was trimmed by 4 bases and J by 0 bases, leaving 16 bases between them. The CDR3 loop reads CASSPGLRGFSGNTIYF. CDR3 DNA sequence: TGTGCCAGCAGCCCTGGACTCCGGGGATTCTCTGGAAACACCATATATTTT.

CDR3 in amino acids: CASSRDRAYNEQFF. DNA of the CDR3: TGTGCCAGTAGCCGGGACAGGGCCTACAATGAGCAGTTCTTC. The chain carries TRBV19 and TRBJ2-1, with 9 positions matching TRBD1. The CDR3 spans 14 residues. After removal of 6 bases from V and 2 bases from J, the junction contained 2 bases not matched to a gene. Germline CDR1 reads LNHDA; CDR2 reads SQIVND (reference sequence).

This clone was observed once. V usage is TRBV30 and J usage is TRBJ2-7; TRBD2 matches 7 bases. Germline lookup yields CDR1 GTSNPN and CDR2 SVGIG (reference sequence). The J segment lost 1 base and the V segment lost 4 bases, leaving 7 bases of the junction unmatched. This CDR3 comprises 14 residues. CDR3 coding DNA: TGTGCCTGGAACCCGGGACTACCATCCTACGAGCAGTACTTC. Its protein is CAWNPGLPSYEQYF.

V gene TRBV12-3 or TRBV12-4 combines with J gene TRBJ1-1; D remains ambiguous. The CDR3 loop spans 13 amino acids. V lost 5 bases to trimming and J lost 9 bases, with 16 bases between them. The CDR3 sequence: CASSLTVGGQAFF. Here the CDR3 DNA reads TGTGCCAGCAGTCTGACGGTAGGAGGGCAAGCTTTCTTT.